This TCR beta chain was sequenced for a study of beta chain features in type 1 diabetes. Germline CDR1 SGHRS, CDR2 YFSETQ. The CDR3 runs to 14 residues. The V and J ends lost 5 bases and 2 bases respectively, with 13 bases between them. Overall study results and limits: For Type 1 diabetes patients, all four CD4+ subsets carried TCRB CDR3s that were moderately but significantly shorter.

Sequencing targeted expressed TCRB transcripts, as all isolated RNA had been reverse transcribed. This table comes from immunoSEQ multiplex PCR, and its TCRdb copy is limited to in-frame clones, with some not included. The data hold about 740,000 clones, with roughly 13% observed a single time. On this clone: Its antigen is unknown.

Sequencing used naive CD4+ T cells from blood. The chain has TRBV5-1 and TRBJ1-2; D remains ambiguous. The sequence was obtained from a man between 18 and 29 years old with type 1 diabetes. The CDR3: CASSPSGSNYGYTF. The CDR3 bases are TGCGCCAGCAGTCCGTCGGGTTCCAACTATGGCTACACCTTC.